Listed here are 20 T cell receptor beta chains from one sample, sequenced in a study of blood T cell repertoires in COVID-19. Data came from immunoSEQ multiplex PCR; TCRdb stores just in-frame clones and leaves some out. The table records some 120,000 clones, around 81% of them present only once. Input material: peripheral blood. These receptors were collected from a young man with COVID-19, enrolled during active disease.

The CDR3 DNA reads as TGTGCCTGGAGCCCTAAAAGGACAGGGAAGGGTGAAAAACTGTTTTTT. It specifies CAWSPKRTGKGEKLFF. The chain employs TRBV30 and TRBJ1-4; 8 bases map to TRBD1. V gave up 3 bases and J gave up 7 bases; unmatched junction bases: 13. The CDR3 has 16 amino acids. Per germline, CDR1 GTSNPN and CDR2 SVGIG (reference sequence).

The table lists this clone with many counts. The chain couples TRBV5-1 to TRBJ2-7, with D possibly being TRBD1 (6 bases). CDR1 and CDR2 (germline): SGHRS, YFSETQ. Trimming removed 4 bases from V and 7 bases from J, with 9 bases in between. The length of the CDR3 is 11 residues. In nucleotides, the CDR3 is TGCGCCAGCAGCACCGGACAGGAGCAGTACTTC. It encodes CASSTGQEQYF.

The genes are TRBV9 and TRBJ2-6; D gene ambiguous. Germline CDR1 and CDR2: SGDLS and YYNGEE. Trimming removed 4 bases at V and 3 bases at J, with 8 bases between. This CDR3 is 14 amino acids long. CDR3 DNA sequence: TGTGCCAGCAGCCCCTTATTTGGGGCCAACGTCCTGACTTTC. Amino acid sequence: CASSPLFGANVLTF.

The J gene is TRBJ2-2, the V gene TRBV11-1; 11 positions match TRBD2. This CDR3 has 16 residues. V trimming: 4 bases; J trimming: 3 bases; junction bases outside the gene matches: 4. Germline V gene data show CDR1 as SGHAT and CDR2 as FQDESV (reference sequence). CDR3 residues: CASSSGTSGYTGELFF. In DNA, the CDR3 is TGTGCCAGCAGCTCCGGGACTAGCGGATACACCGGGGAGCTGTTTTTT.

This sequence joins TRBV28 and TRBJ1-1; the D is unclear. The CDR3 consists of 14 residues. The germline V and J ends were trimmed by 3 bases and 3 bases, with 11 bases remaining between them. Germline CDR1 is MDHEN and CDR2 is SYDVKM. The chain's CDR3 is CASSFKRRDTEAFF. CDR3 in DNA: TGTGCCAGCAGTTTTAAGAGGAGGGACACTGAAGCTTTCTTT.

This clone was seen a handful of times. CDR3 amino acids: CASSLLGLAGSSSYNEQFF. The CDR3 DNA reads as TGCGCCAGCAGCTTGTTGGGACTAGCGGGATCGAGCTCCTACAATGAGCAGTTCTTC. The rearrangement joins TRBV5-1 to TRBJ2-1; TRBD2 matches at 13 bases. CDR1 is SGHRS, CDR2 YFSETQ, per germline. CDR3 length: 19 residues. Losses at the gene ends were 1 base for V and 0 bases for J; bases not matched to a gene: 7.

This chain connects TRBV24-1 to TRBJ2-1; 8 bases fit TRBD1. CDR1 KGHDR and CDR2 SFDVKD come from the germline V gene. V lost 10 bases, J lost 7 bases, and 11 bases stayed unmatched. This CDR3 has 14 residues. The CDR3 DNA reads TGTGCCACTGCCCATGGACAGGGTCCAAATGAGCAGTTCTTC. Residues: CATAHGQGPNEQFF.

V gene TRBV11-3 combines with J gene TRBJ2-1; 7 bases line up with TRBD2. The CDR3 is 16 amino acids. V lost 6 bases and J lost 0; bases outside the gene matches: 8. CDR1 is SGHNT, CDR2 YENEEA, per germline. Written as DNA, the CDR3 is TGTGCCAGCAGGTTTCTAGCGGTGGGCTCCTACAATGAGCAGTTCTTC. Its translation is CASRFLAVGSYNEQFF.

V gene TRBV30 combines with J gene TRBJ1-6, with TRBD1 matching over 8 bases. J lost 9 bases, V lost 5 bases, and 6 bases had no gene match. This CDR3 is built from 13 residues. Germline CDR1 reads GTSNPN; CDR2 reads SVGIG (reference sequence). This CDR3 is CAWGGTGPSPLHF. Written as DNA, the CDR3 is TGTGCCTGGGGTGGGACAGGTCCTTCACCCCTCCACTTT.

V usage is TRBV7-9 and J usage is TRBJ2-5, with unresolved D. CDR3 length: 12 residues. Germline loops: CDR1 SEHNR, CDR2 FQNEAQ (reference sequence). V lost 7 bases, J lost 4 bases, and 10 bases lay in between. In DNA, the CDR3 is TGTGCCAGCACCCGGCCGGGAGAGACCCAGTACTTC. It is translated as CASTRPGETQYF. Drawing the rest from reference TRBV7-9 and TRBJ2-5, the complete variable domain is DTGVSQNPRHKITKRGQNVTFRCDPISEHNRLYWYRQTLGQGPEFLTYFQNEAQLEKSRLLSDRFSAERPKGSFSTLEIQRTEQGDSAMYLCASTRPGETQYFGPGTRLLVL.

The chain links TRBV5-7 to TRBJ2-2, with 15 bases identical to TRBD2. TRBV5-7 counts as an open reading frame of uncertain function. The CDR3 runs to 17 residues. The junction had 5 bases not matched to a gene; V was cut back by 3 bases and J by 5 bases. The CDR3 DNA follows: TGTGCCAGCAGCTCGGGACTAGCGGGGGGAGAAACCGGGGAGCTGTTTTTT. Amino acids: CASSSGLAGGETGELFF.

The chain has TRBV4-1 and TRBJ1-1; D is undetermined. From germline, CDR1 is MGHRA and CDR2 YSYEKL. The ends were cut back, 1 base at V and 4 bases at J, with 7 bases in the middle. CDR3 size: 13 residues. CDR3 loop: CASSQVSITEAFF. CDR3 in DNA: TGCGCCAGCAGCCAAGTCAGTATCACTGAAGCTTTCTTT.

J is TRBJ2-7 and V is TRBV9; weak D call: TRBD1 (5 bases). CDR1 SGDLS and CDR2 YYNGEE come from the germline V gene. The CDR3 length is 12 residues. Trimming removed 3 bases at V and 4 bases at J, with 8 bases between. The DNA for the CDR3 is TGTGCCAGCAGCGGCCAGGGTTACGAGCAGTACTTC. Its protein is CASSGQGYEQYF.

Regarding this clone: The sample has other DNA sequences that encode this CDR3 too. This rearrangement joins TRBV3-1 (or the pseudogene TRBV3-2) to TRBJ2-6, with D hard to call. V was shortened by 0 bases and J by 0 bases, with 3 bases between the two germline ends. The CDR3 loop spans 15 amino acids. CDR1 is LGHDT, CDR2 YNNKEL, per germline (reference sequence). The chain's CDR3 is CASSQDLSGANVLTF. The CDR3, as DNA: TGTGCCAGCAGCCAAGACCTCTCTGGGGCCAACGTCCTGACTTTC.

This chain connects TRBV6-6 to TRBJ2-7, with 7 nucleotides matching TRBD1. The CDR3 is made up of 15 amino acids. J was trimmed by 5 bases and V by 6 bases; bases with no gene match: 13. CDR1 is MNHNY, CDR2 SVGAGI, per germline (reference sequence). DNA of the CDR3: TGTGCCAGCAGATCAGACAGGGAAACCATTCACGAGCAGTACTTC. Translation gives CASRSDRETIHEQYF.

The chain employs TRBV15 and TRBJ2-7; 11 bases line up with TRBD1. CDR1 and CDR2 (germline): LNHNV, YYDKDF (reference sequence). V gave up 0 bases and J gave up 5 bases; unmatched junction bases: 6. The CDR3 sequence is 16 residues long. CDR3 amino acids: CATSREVGTGGHEQYF. DNA for the CDR3: TGTGCCACCAGCAGAGAGGTCGGGACAGGGGGTCACGAGCAGTACTTC.

V and J are TRBV28 and TRBJ1-3, with 9 bases that match TRBD1. The V gene's germline CDR1 is MDHEN and CDR2 SYDVKM. Trimming at V came to 4 bases and at J to 1 base, leaving 2 bases not matched to a gene. The CDR3 extends over 15 amino acids. The chain's CDR3 is CASSYRGLSGNTIYF. The CDR3 nucleotides read TGTGCCAGCAGTTACAGGGGGCTATCTGGAAACACCATATATTTT.

The chain has TRBV5-4 and TRBJ1-1, with unresolved D. The germline gives CDR1 SGHNT, CDR2 YYREEE (reference sequence). The CDR3 runs to 17 residues. Between the trimmed V and J ends, which lost 4 bases and 0 bases, there was a span of 19 bases. CDR3 loop: CASSPEGFGRVNTEAFF. The CDR3 bases are TGTGCCAGCAGCCCGGAGGGATTCGGGAGGGTGAACACTGAAGCTTTCTTT.

The chain couples TRBV5-6 to TRBJ1-1; D is ambiguous. Trimming took 1 base from V and 6 from J, leaving 7 bases between them. This CDR3 contains 12 residues. Germline CDR1 is SGHDT and CDR2 is YYEEEE. The CDR3 DNA follows: TGTGCCAGCAGCTTGAGGCAGGCTGAAGCTTTCTTT. This sequence encodes CASSLRQAEAFF. The complete variable domain, with remaining parts taken from reference TRBV5-6 and TRBJ1-1, reads DAGVTQSPTHLIKTRGQQVTLRCSPKSGHDTVSWYQQALGQGPQFIFQYYEEEERQRGNFPDRFSGHQFPNYSSELNVNALLLGDSALYLCASSLRQAEAFFGQGTRLTVV.

J is TRBJ1-2 and V is TRBV6-5, with 7 bases that match TRBD1. CDR3 length: 14 residues. Germline trimming cut 6 bases from V and 8 bases from J; bases unmatched to any gene: 12. In germline, CDR1 is MNHEY, CDR2 SVGAGI. In DNA, the CDR3 is TGTGCCAGCAGCCCCCAAGGGGGCGGCGGGGGCTACACCTTC. Residues: CASSPQGGGGGYTF.